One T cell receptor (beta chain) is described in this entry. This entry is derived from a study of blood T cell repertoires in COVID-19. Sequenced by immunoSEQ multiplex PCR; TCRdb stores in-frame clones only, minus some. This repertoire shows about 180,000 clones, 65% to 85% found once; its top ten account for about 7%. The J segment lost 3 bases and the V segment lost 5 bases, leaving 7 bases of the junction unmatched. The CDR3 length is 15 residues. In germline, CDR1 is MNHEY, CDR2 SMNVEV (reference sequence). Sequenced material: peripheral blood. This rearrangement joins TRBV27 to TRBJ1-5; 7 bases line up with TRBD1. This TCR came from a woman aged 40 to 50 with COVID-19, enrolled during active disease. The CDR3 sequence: CASSPRTGPNQPQHF. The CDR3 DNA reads TGTGCCAGCAGTCCGCGGACAGGCCCCAATCAGCCCCAGCATTTT.